This T cell receptor (beta chain) derives from a study of blood T cell repertoires in COVID-19. At the level of the study: There were acute and convalescent COVID-19 samples, and they came from the United States, Italy and Spain. Sources were T cells, B-cell-depleted T cells, or PBMCs; the material itself was cDNA or gDNA.

Original processing notes: Scientists estimated how many nucleated cells there were by amplifying reference gene primers. Using immunoSEQ multiplex PCR, the repertoire was profiled, and TCRdb retains in-frame clones only, with some absent. That table is the source of V, J and clone size, and D and trimming were worked out from the DNA. The sample yields approximately 210,000 clones, 84% seen once. Germline-derived CDR1 and CDR2 are LNHDA and SQIVND (reference sequence). The CDR3 runs to 12 residues. The trim removed 3 bases at V and 8 bases at J, leaving 1 base unmatched. The chain is built from TRBV19 and TRBJ2-1; 7 nucleotides match TRBD1. The sequence came from a human donor in a cohort sampled during active COVID-19. The specimen sequenced was peripheral blood. CDR3 DNA: TGTGCCAGTAGTATGGACAGGTATGAGCAGTTCTTC. Its translation is CASSMDRYEQFF.